The entry that follows covers one T cell receptor (beta chain) sequence. This record belongs to a study of blood T cell repertoires in COVID-19. Per germline, CDR1 KGHSH and CDR2 LQKENI. V was shortened by 6 bases and J by 5 bases, with 14 bases between the two germline ends. The CDR3 sequence is 13 residues long. It was during active infection that Seattle patients were enrolled and then longitudinally followed. In the authors' methods: Reference gene primer amplification gave nucleated cell count estimates. The table came from immunoSEQ multiplex PCR; TCRdb's copy has only in-frame clones and leaves some out. Clone size and the V and J calls come from that table; the DNA yielded D and trimming. The sample records around 160,000 clones, 80% to 90% being singletons.

This TCR derives from a woman aged 60-75 years with COVID-19, enrolled during active disease. The sample consisted of peripheral blood. The chain couples TRBV18 to TRBJ2-7; a weak D match, TRBD2 (5 bases). The CDR3 nucleotides read TGTGCCAGCTCTGAGACGGCCGGGAACGAGCAGTACTTC. Its protein product is CASSETAGNEQYF.